The following is a TCR beta chain sequence with its context. The target antigen is unknown. The sample belongs to a study of T-cell memory formation after mild COVID-19. About the research overall: Largely, TCR clusters stayed within a single donor. General observations from the study: Contracting clones, day 15 to 85, had balanced CD4/CD8, and later expanders favored CD4+. The main location of contracting CD4+ clones was CM and EM, and that of contracting CD8+ clones was EMRA.

V was trimmed by 3 bases and J by 9 bases, leaving 12 bases between them. This CDR3 has 14 residues. MiXCR, applied by TCRdb to the 5' RACE reads, yields one record per CDR3 protein. The sample has about 470,000 distinct CDR3 sequences; roughly 23% are singletons. The sequenced sample was PBMCs or a T cell subset sorted from them (not recorded which). This sequence originates from an adult woman who had mild COVID-19 (a few samples of this study predate the infection). Cell type and time point are not known. The rearrangement joins TRBV12-3 or TRBV12-4 to TRBJ1-6; D is unresolved. In DNA form, the CDR3 reads TGTGCCAGCAGTTTTCAGGAAGGTGCTTCACCCCTCCACTTT. It specifies CASSFQEGASPLHF.